The rows below give T cell receptor beta chains drawn from one sample of a study of long-term antiretroviral therapy in people with HIV. Sequenced by immunoSEQ multiplex PCR; TCRdb stores in-frame clones only, minus some. The sample comprises approximately 30,000 clones, approximately 80% of which are singletons, and approximately 9.9% rests with the top ten. The sequencing here drew on unsorted PBMCs, taken 2.7 to 2.8 years after starting antiretroviral therapy. The receptors were sampled from a man in his thirties or forties with HIV. The CDR3 runs from the conserved cysteine through the conserved F or W. D genes are given only for firm matches. The size of a clone is reported for some rows only, either as once, few or many, or as a class for expanded clones.

D,size,V,J,CDR3,DNA
TRBD1,NA,TRBV5-5,TRBJ2-1,CASTPPGTEYNEQFF,TGTGCCAGCACGCCGCCCGGGACAGAATACAATGAGCAGTTCTTC
NA,NA,TRBV5-6,TRBJ1-6,CASSFERQASSYNSPLHF,TGTGCCAGCAGCTTCGAGCGACAGGCGAGCTCCTATAATTCACCCCTCCACTTT
NA,NA,TRBV5-4,TRBJ2-5,CASSLYPAGQETQYF,TGTGCCAGCAGCTTGTACCCGGCGGGCCAAGAGACCCAGTACTTC
TRBD1,NA,TRBV4-2,TRBJ1-4,CASSQDRGTAEKLFF,TGTGCCAGCAGCCAAGATCGGGGGACAGCAGAAAAACTGTTTTTT
NA,once,TRBV7-9,TRBJ2-5,CASSLRGVEETQYF,TGTGCCAGCAGCTTACGGGGAGTGGAAGAGACCCAGTACTTC
TRBD1,NA,TRBV9,TRBJ1-2,CASSVGDRGAPGYGYTF,TGTGCCAGCAGCGTAGGGGACAGGGGCGCCCCCGGGTATGGCTACACCTTC
NA,NA,TRBV7-8,TRBJ1-2,CASSLWSRVALKDGYTF,TGTGCCAGCAGCTTATGGTCCAGGGTCGCCTTAAAAGATGGCTACACCTTC
NA,once,TRBV30,TRBJ2-7,CAWSVPGRRGIYEQYF,TGTGCCTGGAGTGTACCAGGACGCCGGGGGATCTACGAGCAGTACTTC
NA,NA,TRBV10-3,TRBJ1-3,CAISDPPSGGPKGNTIYF,TGTGCCATCAGTGACCCCCCCAGCGGGGGCCCGAAGGGAAACACCATATATTTT
NA,once,TRBV5-1,TRBJ2-7,CASSLARVGGEQYF,TGCGCCAGCAGCTTGGCCAGGGTAGGGGGCGAGCAGTACTTC
TRBD2,NA,TRBV27,TRBJ2-3,CASSLSSGGADTQYF,TGTGCCAGCAGTTTATCTAGCGGGGGGGCAGATACGCAGTATTTT
NA,few,TRBV4-2,TRBJ1-2,CASSQDWGLTEARGYTF,TGTGCCAGCAGCCAAGATTGGGGCCTGACGGAAGCGCGAGGCTACACCTTC
NA,NA,TRBV11-2,TRBJ1-3,CASSQTGQLSGNTIYF,TGTGCCAGCAGCCAGACTGGACAGCTCTCTGGAAACACCATATATTTT
NA,NA,TRBV4-1,TRBJ1-6,CASSQAGTENSPLHF,TGCGCCAGCAGCCAAGCGGGAACAGAAAATTCACCCCTCCACTTT
NA,NA,TRBV7-9,TRBJ2-7,CASSLARGASEQYF,TGTGCCAGCAGCTTAGCGAGGGGAGCCAGCGAGCAGTACTTC
NA,NA,TRBV15,TRBJ2-5,CATSRATGQETQYF,TGTGCCACCAGCAGAGCCACTGGTCAGGAGACCCAGTACTTC
TRBD1,NA,TRBV5-1,TRBJ2-7,CASSFGRGYEQYF,TGCGCCAGCAGCTTTGGCAGGGGGTACGAGCAGTACTTC
NA,NA,TRBV12-1,TRBJ2-4,CASSQARGGIAKNIQYF,TGTGCCAGCAGCCAAGCCCGAGGGGGGATAGCCAAAAACATTCAGTACTTC
TRBD1,NA,TRBV27,TRBJ2-1,CASFPLGQGYNEQFF,TGTGCCAGCTTCCCCCTGGGACAGGGATACAATGAGCAGTTCTTC
TRBD1,NA,TRBV2,TRBJ1-6,CASSETTGADSPLHF,TGTGCCAGCAGTGAAACGACAGGGGCTGATTCACCCCTCCACTTT
NA,NA,TRBV5-1,TRBJ2-5,CASSPGSGQETQYF,TGCGCCAGCAGCCCAGGGAGTGGTCAAGAGACCCAGTACTTC
NA,NA,TRBV6-6,TRBJ1-1,CASSYGTQGTNTEAFF,TGTGCCAGCAGTTACGGGACCCAGGGCACGAACACTGAAGCTTTCTTT
NA,NA,TRBV6-1,TRBJ2-7,CAISGPGEQYF,TGTGCCATCAGTGGGCCCGGCGAGCAGTACTTC
NA,NA,TRBV2,TRBJ2-2,CASSGQGGNTGELFF,TGTGCCAGCAGTGGGCAAGGGGGAAACACCGGGGAGCTGTTTTTT
NA,NA,TRBV6-1,TRBJ1-4,CASSELTRNEKLFF,TGTGCCAGCAGTGAATTGACACGGAATGAAAAACTGTTTTTT
NA,NA,TRBV4-1,TRBJ2-3,CASSHLVEAPDTQYF,TGCGCCAGCAGCCACCTGGTCGAGGCCCCAGATACGCAGTATTTT
NA,NA,TRBV6-5,TRBJ1-5,CASSPRAGPQHF,TGTGCCAGCAGTCCACGAGCCGGCCCCCAGCATTTT
TRBD2,NA,TRBV7-2,TRBJ2-2,CASRPVSGSPGELFF,TGTGCCAGCAGACCGGTGAGCGGGAGCCCCGGGGAGCTGTTTTTT
NA,NA,TRBV7-2,TRBJ1-5,CASSRDNQPQHF,TGTGCCAGCAGCCGCGATAATCAGCCCCAGCATTTT
TRBD1,few,TRBV27,TRBJ1-6,CASSPETGGVSPLHF,TGTGCCAGCAGTCCAGAGACAGGGGGCGTTTCACCCCTCCACTTT
TRBD1,NA,TRBV19,TRBJ1-4,CASQGDLNEKLFF,TGTGCCAGTCAGGGGGACCTTAATGAAAAACTGTTTTTT
NA,NA,TRBV19,TRBJ2-6,CASSIGGGMGSGANVLTF,TGTGCCAGTAGTATAGGGGGCGGAATGGGCTCTGGGGCCAACGTCCTGACTTTC
TRBD2,NA,TRBV7-9,TRBJ2-1,CASSSPTSGGAGSYNEQFF,TGTGCCAGCAGCTCTCCGACTAGCGGGGGGGCCGGCTCCTACAATGAGCAGTTCTTC
NA,NA,TRBV7-3,TRBJ1-1,CASSLSGNTEAFF,TGTGCCAGCAGCTTATCGGGGAACACTGAAGCTTTCTTT
NA,few,TRBV6-5,TRBJ2-2,CASTYDSGTGELFF,TGTGCCAGCACCTACGACAGCGGAACCGGGGAGCTGTTTTTT
NA,NA,TRBV5-6,TRBJ2-7,CASSPGTGTYEQYF,TGTGCCAGCAGCCCGGGTACAGGAACCTACGAGCAGTACTTC
NA,NA,TRBV13,TRBJ1-4,CASSLEGANEKLFF,TGTGCCAGCAGCTTAGAGGGGGCTAATGAAAAACTGTTTTTT
NA,NA,TRBV29-1,TRBJ2-1,CSVADPGQQFF,TGCAGCGTTGCTGACCCGGGACAGCAGTTCTTC
TRBD1,NA,TRBV18,TRBJ1-5,CASSPGQGAYQPQHF,TGTGCCAGCTCTCCAGGACAGGGGGCTTATCAGCCCCAGCATTTT
TRBD2,once,TRBV7-9,TRBJ2-4,CASSLALGGTSGIQYF,TGTGCCAGCAGCTTAGCTTTGGGGGGGACTAGCGGCATTCAGTACTTC
NA,NA,TRBV28,TRBJ1-5,CASAGGNSNQPQHF,TGTGCCAGCGCGGGGGGAAATAGCAATCAGCCCCAGCATTTT
NA,NA,TRBV15,TRBJ1-6,CATSRTSYNSPLHF,TGTGCCACCAGCAGGACCTCCTATAATTCACCCCTCCACTTT
NA,NA,TRBV4-1,TRBJ2-5,CASSVTGQFGETQYF,TGCGCCAGCAGCGTTACGGGACAATTTGGAGAGACCCAGTACTTC
NA,few,TRBV20-1,TRBJ1-3,CSVPPKCDF,TGCAGTGTCCCGCCGAAGTGCGATTTT
TRBD1,NA,TRBV6-1,TRBJ1-5,CASSVDRASNQPQHF,TGTGCCAGCAGTGTGGACAGGGCGAGCAATCAGCCCCAGCATTTT
NA,NA,TRBV6-6,TRBJ2-3,CASRPRGADTQYF,TGTGCCAGCAGGCCCCGGGGCGCCGATACGCAGTATTTT
TRBD2,NA,TRBV7-2,TRBJ2-3,CASSISNLAAITDTQYF,TGTGCCAGCAGCATAAGTAACCTAGCGGCGATCACAGATACGCAGTATTTT
TRBD2,NA,TRBV5-1,TRBJ2-1,CASCYSGGWDNEQFF,TGCGCCAGCTGTTATAGCGGGGGGTGGGACAATGAGCAGTTCTTC
NA,NA,TRBV4-1,TRBJ2-4,CASSQRSPKNIQYF,TGCGCCAGCAGCCAACGGTCTCCCAAAAACATTCAGTACTTC
NA,NA,TRBV9,TRBJ1-3,CASSVGGNTIYF,TGTGCCAGCAGCGTAGGTGGAAACACCATATATTTT
NA,NA,TRBV28,TRBJ2-7,CASSLKIYEQYF,TGTGCCAGCAGTCTTAAGATCTACGAGCAGTACTTC
TRBD2,NA,TRBV4-1,TRBJ2-1,CASSPWTSQPRGEQFF,TGCGCCAGCAGCCCCTGGACTAGCCAACCCCGGGGTGAGCAGTTCTTC
TRBD1,few,TRBV7-9,TRBJ1-6,CASSVTGAQYNSPLHF,TGTGCCAGCAGCGTAACAGGGGCGCAATATAATTCACCCCTCCACTTT
NA,NA,TRBV7-2,TRBJ2-3,CASSLDRTDTQYF,TGTGCCAGCAGCTTAGATCGCACAGATACGCAGTATTTT
TRBD1,NA,TRBV7-2,TRBJ2-7,CASSQSPGTGAYEQYF,TGTGCCAGCAGCCAATCTCCGGGGACAGGGGCCTACGAGCAGTACTTC
NA,NA,TRBV5-5,TRBJ1-2,CASSLSLRYTF,TGTGCCAGCAGCTTATCCCTTCGCTACACCTTC
TRBD2,medium-sized,TRBV4-1,TRBJ2-1,CASSQEGGLGINEQFF,TGCGCCAGCAGCCAAGAGGGTGGACTAGGCATCAATGAGCAGTTCTTC
NA,NA,TRBV5-4,TRBJ2-3,CASSLASRTSTDTQYF,TGTGCCAGCAGCTTGGCTAGCAGAACTAGCACAGATACGCAGTATTTT
TRBD2,NA,TRBV7-9,TRBJ2-1,CASSLEPLLAGEGNEQFF,TGTGCCAGCAGCTTAGAACCCCTACTAGCGGGGGAAGGAAATGAGCAGTTCTTC